The 13 T cell receptor beta chains below all came from one sample that was sequenced in a study of blood T cell repertoires in COVID-19. The repertoire was sequenced with immunoSEQ multiplex PCR; TCRdb's copy has only in-frame clones and lacks some. In the table there are about 270,000 clones, roughly 86% of which are singletons. Sequences were obtained from peripheral blood. These TCRs come from a woman in her sixties who had recovered from COVID-19.

The chain carries TRBV6-5 and TRBJ1-1; 7 bases are shared with TRBD1. Germline CDR1 MNHEY, CDR2 SVGAGI. Unmatched junction bases numbered 3, after V lost 7 bases and J lost 1 base. This CDR3 spans 13 amino acids. Here the CDR3 DNA reads TGTGCCAGCACAGGACAGGCGAACACTGAAGCTTTCTTT. Residues: CASTGQANTEAFF.

The chain employs TRBV2 and TRBJ1-5; 9 bases are a match to TRBD1. The germline CDR1 and CDR2 sequences are SNHLY and FYNNEI. The V and J ends lost 4 bases and 6 bases, in that order; junction bases with no gene match: 4. The CDR3 contains 14 residues. The CDR3: CASSGTGVTQPQHF. The CDR3 DNA reads as TGTGCCAGCAGTGGGACAGGGGTCACTCAGCCCCAGCATTTT.

This rearrangement joins TRBV7-6 to TRBJ1-1, with TRBD1 identical over 7 bases. Germline CDR1 reads SGHVS; CDR2 reads FNYEAQ. CDR3 size: 17 residues. V lost 0 bases and J lost 1; bases outside the gene matches: 8. CDR3 sequence (DNA): TGTGCCAGCAGCTTAGCGGGGAAGGGGGCGGAGAACACTGAAGCTTTCTTT. Its translation: CASSLAGKGAENTEAFF. The full variable domain, rest sourced from reference TRBV7-6 and TRBJ1-1, is GAGVSQSPRYKVTKRGQDVALRCDPISGHVSLYWYRQALGQGPEFLTYFNYEAQQDKSGLPNDRFSAERPEGSISTLTIQRTEQRDSAMYRCASSLAGKGAENTEAFFGQGTRLTVV.

The gene calls are TRBV18 and TRBJ1-5; 7 bases are shared with TRBD1. Trimming at V came to 6 bases and at J to 3 bases, leaving 14 bases not matched to a gene. The CDR3 contains 17 residues. Looked up from germline, CDR1 is KGHSH and CDR2 is LQKENI. CDR3 protein: CASSREGTAIVNQPQHF. CDR3 bases: TGTGCCAGCTCTCGGGAAGGGACAGCGATCGTCAATCAGCCCCAGCATTTT.

The gene calls are TRBV29-1 and TRBJ2-7; TRBD2 matches at 7 bases. CDR3 length equals 13 residues. Per germline, CDR1 SQVTM and CDR2 ANQGSEA. J was trimmed by 6 bases and V by 8 bases; bases with no gene match: 13. The CDR3 bases are TGCAGCATCTCTGGGGGGGAAGGTCGCGAGCAGTACTTC. Translating gives CSISGGEGREQYF.

The J gene is TRBJ1-4, the V gene TRBV7-2, with 9 bases that match TRBD1. This CDR3 has 16 residues. In germline, CDR1 is SGHTA, CDR2 FQGNSA. With V trimmed by 4 bases and J by 8 bases, 11 bases remained unmatched. The CDR3 region has the DNA TGTGCCAGCAGCTATAATAGCGGGACAGGGCGCGAAAAACTGTTTTTT. It translates to CASSYNSGTGREKLFF.

The rearrangement uses TRBV28 and TRBJ1-1; D is ambiguous. This CDR3 region has 11 residues. CDR1 and CDR2 (germline): MDHEN, SYDVKM. V shed 6 bases and J shed 4 bases, with 6 bases lying between them. CDR3 DNA sequence: TGTGCCAGCAGAGCAACCACTGAAGCTTTCTTT. Amino acids: CASRATTEAFF.

The chain is built from TRBV24-1 and TRBJ1-5; D is uncertain. CDR3 length equals 13 residues. V was cut by 2 bases and J by 9 bases, with 10 bases left in between. Per germline, CDR1 KGHDR and CDR2 SFDVKD. In DNA, the CDR3 is TGTGCCACCAGTGATTCCCTTAGTGGGCCCCAGCATTTT. Translation gives CATSDSLSGPQHF.

The rearrangement links TRBV28 to TRBJ1-1; the match to TRBD1 covers 7 bases. The V gene end was trimmed by 4 bases and the J gene end by 0 bases; junction bases not matched to a gene: 2. From germline, CDR1 is MDHEN and CDR2 SYDVKM. There are 14 residues in the CDR3. This chain's CDR3 is CASSSGTVNTEAFF. The CDR3, as DNA: TGTGCCAGCAGTTCCGGGACAGTGAACACTGAAGCTTTCTTT.

This chain joins TRBV5-6 and TRBJ2-2, with TRBD2 matching 16 bases. J was trimmed by 2 bases and V by 2 bases; bases with no gene match: 3. There are 18 residues in the CDR3. Germline CDR1 reads SGHDT; CDR2 reads YYEEEE. This chain's CDR3 is CASSFGTSGGANTGELFF. CDR3 nucleotides: TGTGCCAGCAGCTTCGGGACTAGCGGGGGGGCTAACACCGGGGAGCTGTTTTTT.

The gene calls are TRBV5-4 and TRBJ1-3; tentative D call: TRBD1 (5 bases). Trimming pared 2 bases from V and 4 bases from J, leaving 7 bases between. Germline values: CDR1 SGHNT, CDR2 YYREEE (reference sequence). This CDR3 has 13 amino acids. In DNA, the CDR3 is TGTGCCAGCAGCTTTGACAGAGGAAACACCATATATTTT. Translating it yields CASSFDRGNTIYF.

The gene calls are TRBV18 and TRBJ2-4; no clear D. V was cut by 0 bases and J by 3 bases, with 9 bases left in between. The germline V gene has CDR1 KGHSH and CDR2 LQKENI. The CDR3 has 15 amino acids. CDR3 nucleotides: TGTGCCAGCTCACCACCGCGGCCGGGCAAAAACATTCAGTACTTC. Translated, it gives CASSPPRPGKNIQYF.

This clone was found once. The chain couples TRBV28 to TRBJ2-1; 10 bases are shared with TRBD2. The CDR3 runs to 16 residues. Per germline, CDR1 MDHEN and CDR2 SYDVKM. The J segment lost 14 bases and the V segment lost 2 bases, leaving 15 bases of the junction unmatched. This chain's CDR3 is CASSLNLASGGAREFF. The CDR3 nucleotides are TGTGCCAGCAGTTTAAATTTAGCGAGCGGGGGGGCTCGGGAGTTCTTC.